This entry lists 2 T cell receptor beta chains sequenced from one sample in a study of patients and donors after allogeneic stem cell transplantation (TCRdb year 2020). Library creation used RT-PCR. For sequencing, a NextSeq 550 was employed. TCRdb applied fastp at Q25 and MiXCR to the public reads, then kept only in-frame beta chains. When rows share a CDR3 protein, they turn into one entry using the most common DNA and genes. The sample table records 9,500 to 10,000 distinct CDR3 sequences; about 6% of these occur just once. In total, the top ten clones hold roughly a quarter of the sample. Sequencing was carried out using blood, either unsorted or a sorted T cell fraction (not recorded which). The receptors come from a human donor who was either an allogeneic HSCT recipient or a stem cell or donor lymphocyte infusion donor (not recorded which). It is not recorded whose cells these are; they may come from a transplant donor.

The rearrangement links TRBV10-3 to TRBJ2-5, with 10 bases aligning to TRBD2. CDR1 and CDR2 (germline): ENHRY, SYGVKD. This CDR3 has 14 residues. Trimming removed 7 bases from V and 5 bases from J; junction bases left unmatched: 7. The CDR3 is CAIKAGGPRETQYF. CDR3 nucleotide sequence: TGTGCCATCAAAGCGGGAGGGCCTCGGGAGACCCAGTACTTC.

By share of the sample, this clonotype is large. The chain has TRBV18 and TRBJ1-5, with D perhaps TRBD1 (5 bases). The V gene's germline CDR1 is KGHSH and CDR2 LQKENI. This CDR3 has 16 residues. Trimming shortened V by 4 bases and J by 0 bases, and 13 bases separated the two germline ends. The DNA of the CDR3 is TGTGCCAGCTCACTCACGACAGTCTATAGCAATCAGCCCCAGCATTTT. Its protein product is CASSLTTVYSNQPQHF.